This entry lists 11 T cell receptor beta chains sequenced from one sample in a study of vaccination effects on CD4 cells after COVID-19. The data were produced by immunoSEQ multiplex PCR, yet TCRdb's version contains in-frame clones alone and is incomplete. The sample carries 25,000 to 30,000 clones, about 70% recorded once. These receptors' targets are unknown. Using viral peptide pools, the ViraFEST assay grew out antigen-specific CD4+ T cells prior to sequencing. Following an approximately eleven-day culture, CD4+ T cells were purified. People in the vaccine group had not been infected with SARS-CoV-2 before, and their nucleocapsid antibodies were negative. Source: CD4+ T cells from PBMCs cultured with HCoV-NL63 spike peptides, taken before COVID-19 vaccination. Receptors were obtained from a human donor who received a COVID-19 vaccine.

The chain combines TRBV5-1 with TRBJ2-5, with unresolved D. Between the trimmed V and J ends, which lost 0 bases and 1 base, there was a span of 4 bases. Germline CDR1 reads SGHRS; CDR2 reads YFSETQ. This CDR3 has 13 amino acids. CDR3 DNA sequence: TGCGCCAGCAGCTTGGGGGGCCAAGAGACCCAGTACTTC. Translated, it gives CASSLGGQETQYF.

This sequence joins TRBV29-1 and TRBJ1-5, with D hard to call. Per the germline V gene, CDR1 is SQVTM and CDR2 is ANQGSEA. V lost 5 bases and J 3 bases, leaving 14 bases between the germline ends. CDR3 size: 14 residues. CDR3 in DNA: TGCAGCGTTTCGTCCGGCCTAGACAATCAGCCCCAGCATTTT. It codes for CSVSSGLDNQPQHF.

This rearrangement joins TRBV30 to TRBJ2-3; 11 nucleotides line up with TRBD2. The V gene end was trimmed by 2 bases and the J gene end by 3 bases; junction bases not matched to a gene: 4. Germline loops: CDR1 GTSNPN, CDR2 SVGIG (reference sequence). This CDR3 is built from 15 residues. CDR3 coding DNA: TGTGCCTGGAGTACTAGCGGGAGTTGGACAGATACGCAGTATTTT. Its protein is CAWSTSGSWTDTQYF.

J is TRBJ1-3 and V is TRBV7-2; weak D call: TRBD1 (6 bases). The germline V gene encodes CDR1 SGHTA and CDR2 FQGNSA. Trimming cost V 0 bases and J 2 bases, with 17 bases left between them. CDR3 length equals 18 residues. The chain's CDR3 is CASSLAGDGRGAGNTIYF. CDR3 in DNA: TGTGCCAGCAGCTTAGCGGGGGATGGAAGGGGGGCTGGAAACACCATATATTTT. Based on the CDR3 plus reference TRBV7-2 and TRBJ1-3, the full variable domain is GAGVSQSPSNKVTEKGKDVELRCDPISGHTALYWYRQSLGQGLEFLIYFQGNSAPDKSGLPSDRFSAERTGGSVSTLTIQRTQQEDSAVYLCASSLAGDGRGAGNTIYFGEGSWLTVV.

This clone has just a few counts. The CDR3 reads CASIPGLHLYNEQFF. The CDR3 DNA reads as TGTGCCAGCATACCGGGTCTCCACTTATACAATGAGCAGTTCTTC. The chain joins TRBV28 to TRBJ2-1; D not certain. In germline, CDR1 is MDHEN, CDR2 SYDVKM. V was cut by 7 bases and J by 4 bases, with 17 bases left in between. CDR3 length: 15 residues.

The V gene is TRBV28, the J gene TRBJ1-5, with D uncertain. The germline gives CDR1 MDHEN, CDR2 SYDVKM. Trimming pared 3 bases from V and 4 bases from J, leaving 13 bases between. The length of the CDR3 is 15 residues. CDR3 DNA: TGTGCCAGCAGTTTGCCGGTTTCGGGGAATCAGCCCCAGCATTTT. The encoded protein is CASSLPVSGNQPQHF.

V usage is TRBV10-3 and J usage is TRBJ2-5, with a tentative D call TRBD2 (7 bases). CDR3 size: 15 residues. The germline CDR1 and CDR2 sequences are ENHRY and SYGVKD. The V end lost 3 bases, the J end lost 5 bases, and 16 bases lay between the germline ends. In nucleotides, the CDR3 is TGTGCCATCAGTGAATTTGCGGGGGCCCGCGAGACCCAGTACTTC. This translates into CAISEFAGARETQYF.

This sequence joins TRBV5-1 and TRBJ2-3; tentatively, D is TRBD2 (5 bases). The CDR3 sequence is 14 residues long. Trimming shortened V by 4 bases and J by 2 bases, and 11 bases separated the two germline ends. CDR1 SGHRS and CDR2 YFSETQ come from the germline V gene. The CDR3 sequence is CASSPDFPTDTQYF. The CDR3 coding sequence is TGCGCCAGCAGCCCGGACTTTCCCACAGATACGCAGTATTTT.

The chain is built from TRBV5-5 and TRBJ1-1; 7 bases line up with TRBD1. The CDR3 contains 15 residues. With 3 bases clipped from V and 0 bases from J, the junction kept 5 bases outside the gene matches. Germline-derived CDR1 and CDR2 are SGHKS and YYEKEE (reference sequence). DNA for the CDR3: TGTGCCAGCAGCTCCTACGGGACAGTGAACACTGAAGCTTTCTTT. This codes for CASSSYGTVNTEAFF.

The chain recombines TRBV18 with TRBJ1-5; 9 positions agree with TRBD1. Trimming took 3 bases from V and 2 from J; bases not matched to a gene: 5. The CDR3 covers 16 residues. Germline V gene lookup returns CDR1 KGHSH and CDR2 LQKENI. CDR3 amino acids: CASSPTGGRRNQPQHF. For the CDR3, the DNA is TGTGCCAGCTCACCGACAGGGGGAAGGCGCAATCAGCCCCAGCATTTT.

As to this clone: Mismatch with germline at one junction end may stem from a read error. This chain joins TRBV11-2 and TRBJ2-5, with a weak D call TRBD1 (7 bases). This CDR3 comprises 13 residues. Germline assignment: CDR1 SGHAT and CDR2 FQNNGV. In nucleotides, the CDR3 is TGTGCCAGCAGCCCCGGGACCTCAGGGGGGCAGCACTTC. This codes for CASSPGTSGGQHF.